This T cell receptor (beta chain) appears in the sequencing data of a study of human T cells and chemical hapten exposure (dated by TCRdb to about 2021). About the investigation overall: For sensitization, 2% DPC in acetone was applied to a roughly 2 cm by roughly 2 cm area of upper inner arm skin. Throughout the study period of 20 to 30 weeks, patients also received therapeutic DPC doses to the scalp every week. For TCR sequencing, blood came from 25 to 35 alopecia patients at anywhere from one to four time points (pre-sensitization, 2, 6 and 24 weeks). Peripheral blood TCR repertoire changes were tracked in vivo in alopecia patients during primary and secondary sensitization to the hapten diphenylcyclopropenone (DPC). Most of the patients in the cohort were female, and the cohort covered alopecia areata with under or over 50% scalp involvement, alopecia totalis and alopecia universalis. Patch testing on the upper back used Finn chambers containing 0.01% DPC, with scoring done after 6 days according to International Contact Dermatitis Research Group standards. The libraries were sequenced as a pool, and the TCR yield per sample differed mostly because of small variations in library volumes within the pool. Blood samples were taken from patients before sensitization (week 0) and then at 2, 6 and about 24 weeks after DPC sensitization.

The CDR3 goes from the cysteine to the phenylalanine over 13 residues. Of all the DNA, just the CDR3 is kept, 39 bases in frame from base 1. V gives up 2 bases and J gives up 6 bases, and the segment between their germline ends measures 7 bases. As encoded in the germline V gene, CDR1 is MNHEY while CDR2 is SVGAGI. Library construction relied on RACE. The reads were generated on a NextSeq 500. During library preparation, unique molecular identifiers were attached to individual cDNA molecules so that TCRs could be counted quantitatively and reproducibly. From each blood RNA sample, both TCR alpha and TCR beta chains were sequenced. Under the source paper's analysis protocol: Samples had a median of 95,638 TCRs, with a range from about 23,224 to 750,000. V, J and CDR3 annotation of the TCR reads was carried out using the Decombinator software suite. For PS versus PT1 abundance plots, all samples were subsampled to the same number of TCRs (28,000). Expanded TCRs were defined as absent before sensitization and observed at least eight times at the 2-week time point. Through fastp at Q25 and MiXCR, TCRdb rebuilt clones from the public reads, retaining in-frame beta chains. When rows share a CDR3 protein, they turn into one entry using the most common DNA and genes. TCRdb, not the authors, supplied the V and J calls. Counted in this sample were 330,000 or so distinct CDR3 sequences; over 6% of them appeared once. The ten largest clones represent under 7% of the sample.

The intended sense of this specimen's time point label: patch test 2, 6 weeks after DPC sensitization. The treatment or condition label on this specimen signifies: therapeutic diphenylcyclopropenone sensitization with weekly scalp DPC. At each patch-test visit, blood was drawn before the patch test was applied. Eligible patients were aged 18 to 70, diagnosed with alopecia, deemed suitable for DPC therapy, and excluded if pregnant. Total RNA was extracted from unfractionated whole blood that had been collected in Tempus Blood RNA tubes. Broad study findings and their caveats: No change with DPC sensitization was found in the number of TCRs above 1 in 1000 frequency, and no evidence of global repertoire structure alterations was found. Repeated subsampling changed both the strength of the expansion versus patch-test correlation and the threshold at which the correlation became significant. A positive correlation was found between the number of PT1 expanded TCRs and patch test score, with significance reached at thresholds 8, 16 and 32 but not 4. Compared with pre-sensitization or healthy control sets, expanded TCRs formed significantly more large CDR3 similarity clusters, which is consistent with antigen-driven responses. All patients had alopecia, a presumed autoimmune disease, so their immune response might differ from that of healthy individuals.

Regarding this clonotype: The antigen it recognizes is unknown. No quality values exist for individual bases; no much larger clone is one base distant.

The sequence joins TRBV6-5 to TRBJ2-2; the D gene cannot be named for sure. This specimen consisted of whole blood, obtained in connection with sensitization to the hapten diphenylcyclopropenone (DPC). This TCR was recovered from a woman under 30 with alopecia areata. Some clones in this sample may be carry-over from other donors' samples. The encoded CDR3 is CASSYKSPGELFF. Here is the DNA: TGTGCCAGCAGTTACAAATCTCCCGGGGAGCTGTTTTTT.